This T cell receptor (beta chain) was identified in a study of spatial heterogeneity in lung cancer. Study in general: Donation came from 70 or so patients with untreated early-stage non-small cell lung cancer.

There are 14 residues in the CDR3. Germline V gene data show CDR1 as DFQATT and CDR2 as SNEGSKA (reference sequence). J lost 4 bases, V lost 2 bases, and 2 bases had no gene match. This clonotype was detected a few times. Its target is not known. Study findings and constraints: In blood, ubiquitous expanded tumor TCRs appeared more at resection than follow-up.

Every cDNA TCR molecule received its own unique molecular identifier. In TCRdb, the 5' RACE reads were re-called with MiXCR into one record per CDR3 protein. The data hold about 47,000 distinct CDR3 sequences, with over 9.5% observed a single time. Noted time point: blood at routine non-recurrence follow-up after resection. No cells were sorted before sequencing. The whole RNA sequenced was extracted from tumor, nontumor lung or frozen PBMC. The V and J genes are TRBV20-1 and TRBJ2-5; 12 nucleotides align to TRBD2. The clonotype originates from a male donor with early-stage non-small cell lung cancer. This material consisted of PBMCs, taken at follow-up. The CDR3 bases are TGCAGTGCTAGATCGACTAGCGGGAGAGAGACCCAGTACTTC. It translates to CSARSTSGRETQYF.